A selection of T cell receptor beta chains follows, all from one sample in a study of blood T cell repertoires in COVID-19. Profiling relied on immunoSEQ multiplex PCR, and the TCRdb table lists in-frame clones only, not all of them. The profile shows 250,000 to 300,000 clones, approximately 86% of them singletons. The sample comprised peripheral blood. These receptors came from a woman in her forties or fifties who had recovered from COVID-19. Both conserved end residues are part of each CDR3. A D gene is named only where the DNA matches it firmly. The listing skips clone size in some rows; elsewhere it reads once, few, many or a size class.

V gene	D gene	J gene	clone size	CDR3 DNA	CDR3 protein
TRBV19	TRBD1	TRBJ2-7	.	TGTGCCAGTAGTATAACCGGGACAGGCGGCGAGCAGTACTTC	CASSITGTGGEQYF
TRBV6-5	.	TRBJ2-7	few	TGTGCCAGCACGGACATCTCCTACGAGCAGTACTTC	CASTDISYEQYF
TRBV6-2/TRBV6-3	TRBD1	TRBJ1-5	.	TGTGCCAGCAGTTACTCGGGACAGAGCAATCAGCCCCAGCATTTT	CASSYSGQSNQPQHF
TRBV6-1	TRBD2	TRBJ2-7	.	TGTGCCAGCAGTGAAGATAGGGGGGGACTAGCGGGAGGGGAGCAGTACTTC	CASSEDRGGLAGGEQYF
TRBV19	TRBD1	TRBJ2-3	.	TGTGCCAGTAGTACCCTGACAGGGCTGCACACAGATACGCAGTATTTT	CASSTLTGLHTDTQYF
TRBV15	.	TRBJ1-4	.	TGTGCCACCAGCAGAGCCCTGGACAGTGATGAAAAACTGTTTTTT	CATSRALDSDEKLFF
TRBV6-2/TRBV6-3	TRBD1	TRBJ1-2	.	TGTGCCAGCAGCAAGGGACAGCCCTATGGCTACACCTTC	CASSKGQPYGYTF
TRBV5-1	TRBD1	TRBJ1-4	.	TGCGCCAGCAGCGAAGGGACAGTGAATGAAAAACTGTTTTTT	CASSEGTVNEKLFF
TRBV28	.	TRBJ1-2	.	TGTGCCATCCGACTCAGTCACCGGGGACTGCGGGGGCACTATGGCTACACCTTC	CAIRLSHRGLRGHYGYTF
TRBV24-1	.	TRBJ2-5	.	TGTGCCACCAGTGATCCCCGGGATCACCAAGAGACCCAGTACTTC	CATSDPRDHQETQYF
TRBV18	.	TRBJ1-5	once	TGTGCCAGCTCACTAAATCGGGGGGAGCCCCAGCATTTT	CASSLNRGEPQHF